These 25 T cell receptor beta chains were sequenced from one sample in a study of T cells of healthy individuals. In TCRdb, the 5' RACE reads were re-called with MiXCR into one record per CDR3 protein. The sample shows roughly 87,000 distinct CDR3 sequences, 15% to 20% of them seen only once. The source is a human donor in good health.

This clonotype was recorded many times. The chain uses TRBV6-1 and TRBJ1-6; 8 bases agree with TRBD1. V was pared by 4 bases and J by 9 bases, with 5 bases of the junction left unmatched. The CDR3 spans 14 residues. The germline gives CDR1 MNHNS, CDR2 SASEGT. The CDR3 DNA follows: TGTGCCAGCAGTGCCCGGACAGGGACTTCACCCCTCCACTTT. The encoded protein is CASSARTGTSPLHF.

This clonotype was detected many times. This CDR3 reads CATAPRGSDTQYF. For the CDR3, the DNA is TGTGCCACAGCCCCTCGTGGGTCAGATACGCAGTATTTT. The genes are TRBV11-1 and TRBJ2-3, with D unclear. In germline, CDR1 is SGHAT, CDR2 FQDESV (reference sequence). The CDR3 is made up of 13 amino acids. V lost 10 bases and J lost 4, with 15 bases in between.

This clonotype was seen repeatedly, ten times or more. This chain links TRBV28 with TRBJ1-2, with 7 bases lining up with TRBD1. V trimming: 5 bases; J trimming: 0 bases; junction bases outside the gene matches: 9. Per germline, CDR1 MDHEN and CDR2 SYDVKM. The CDR3 is 16 amino acids. CDR3 DNA sequence: TGTGCCAGCAGTGGACAGGCCGTAACTACTAACTATGGCTACACCTTC. Protein product: CASSGQAVTTNYGYTF.

This chain connects TRBV19 to TRBJ2-2, with TRBD2 matching over 14 bases. This CDR3 has 19 amino acids. The germline CDR1 and CDR2 sequences are LNHDA and SQIVND (reference sequence). V was pared by 2 bases and J by 1 base, with 6 bases of the junction left unmatched. The CDR3, as DNA: TGTGCCAGTAGTATATTCCTCGGACTAGCGGGAGGGAACACCGGGGAGCTGTTTTTT. Translated: CASSIFLGLAGGNTGELFF.

This clonotype was detected many times. V usage is TRBV20-1 and J usage is TRBJ1-5, with 8 bases aligning to TRBD1. V was clipped by 1 base and J by 0 bases; unmatched bases: 5. The CDR3 length is 16 residues. Germline assignment: CDR1 DFQATT and CDR2 SNEGSKA (reference sequence). The CDR3 DNA reads TGCAGTGCTAGAGTCCGGACAGGGTATAGCAATCAGCCCCAGCATTTT. The encoded protein is CSARVRTGYSNQPQHF.

This clonotype was counted many times. The V and J genes are TRBV28 and TRBJ2-2, with 10 bases lining up with TRBD2. Trimming at V came to 6 bases and at J to 7 bases, leaving 8 bases not matched to a gene. Germline assignment: CDR1 MDHEN and CDR2 SYDVKM. The CDR3 has 15 residues. In DNA, the CDR3 is TGTGCCAGCAGCCCCACTAGCGGGACCCACGGGGAGCTGTTTTTT. It encodes CASSPTSGTHGELFF.

This clonotype was found many times. The chain carries TRBV7-9 and TRBJ2-7, with TRBD1 matching 7 bases. The CDR3 covers 15 residues. Germline CDR1 SEHNR, CDR2 FQNEAQ (reference sequence). The ends lost 7 bases at V and 4 bases at J; junction bases unmatched: 13. CDR3 nucleotide sequence: TGTGCCAGCAACCCGTTAGGGGGCGCTGGGTACGAGCAGTACTTC. It translates to CASNPLGGAGYEQYF.

The chain joins TRBV11-2 to TRBJ2-3; D is uncertain. The V end was cut by 2 bases, the J end by 4 bases, with 16 bases between. The CDR3 extends over 16 amino acids. Germline V CDR1 and CDR2: SGHAT, FQNNGV. CDR3 sequence reads: CASSLFSLSAPDTQYF. CDR3 DNA: TGTGCCAGCAGCTTATTTTCTTTATCGGCCCCAGATACGCAGTATTTT.

This clonotype appeared a few times. The chain combines TRBV15 with TRBJ2-2, with D possibly TRBD2 on 6 matching bases. Germline CDR1 LNHNV, CDR2 YYDKDF (reference sequence). The V end was cut by 0 bases, the J end by 2 bases, with 10 bases between. CDR3 length: 16 residues. The CDR3 spells CATSRDGGRNTGELFF. As DNA, the CDR3 is TGTGCCACCAGCAGAGATGGGGGGAGAAACACCGGGGAGCTGTTTTTT.

This chain joins TRBV20-1 and TRBJ2-7; D remains ambiguous. The V gene lost 6 bases and the J gene lost 3 bases, with 9 bases spanning the gap. Germline loops: CDR1 DFQATT, CDR2 SNEGSKA (reference sequence). The CDR3 totals 11 residues. The CDR3 here is CSAGLGYEQYF. CDR3 nucleotide sequence: TGCAGTGCAGGCCTTGGCTACGAGCAGTACTTC.

The V and J genes are TRBV6-1 and TRBJ2-5, with 8 nucleotides matching TRBD1. Trimming at V came to 7 bases and at J to 5 bases, leaving 9 bases not matched to a gene. The CDR3 is made up of 14 amino acids. Looked up from germline, CDR1 is MNHNS and CDR2 is SASEGT. This chain's CDR3 is CASKFRGQVETQYF. CDR3 coding DNA: TGTGCCAGCAAATTCAGGGGGCAGGTGGAGACCCAGTACTTC.

This clonotype was picked up many times. The chain uses TRBV28 and TRBJ2-7, with D maybe TRBD1 (6 bases). Germline assignment: CDR1 MDHEN and CDR2 SYDVKM. This CDR3 region has 13 residues. V lost 5 bases, J lost 3 bases, and 11 bases lay in between. In nucleotides, the CDR3 is TGTGCCAGCAGTCCTGGACAGAGCTACGAGCAGTACTTC. Its translation: CASSPGQSYEQYF. The entire variable domain, with the rest obtained from reference TRBV28 and TRBJ2-7, is as follows: DVKVTQSSRYLVKRTGEKVFLECVQDMDHENMFWYRQDPGLGLRLIYFSYDVKMKEKGDIPEGYSVSREKKERFSLILESASTNQTSMYLCASSPGQSYEQYFGPGTRLTVT.

The chain links TRBV20-1 to TRBJ2-4; D uncertain. Deletions cut 0 bases from V and 0 bases from J, with 9 bases between. The germline V gene encodes CDR1 DFQATT and CDR2 SNEGSKA (reference sequence). The CDR3 covers 15 residues. The CDR3 nucleotides are TGCAGTGCTAGAGACGACGGAAAAGCCAAAAACATTCAGTACTTC. This gives the protein CSARDDGKAKNIQYF.

This clonotype was counted many times. The chain combines TRBV10-3 with TRBJ2-4, with TRBD2 as a possible D gene (6 bases). The CDR3 is made up of 17 amino acids. Germline CDR1 and CDR2: ENHRY and SYGVKD. V was cut by 3 bases and J by 0 bases, with 15 bases left in between. CDR3 region: CAISDRGGDLAKNIQYF. Written as DNA, the CDR3 is TGTGCCATCAGTGATAGGGGCGGGGATCTAGCCAAAAACATTCAGTACTTC.

The table lists this clonotype with a few counts. The rearrangement links TRBV5-6 to TRBJ1-2; TRBD1 is a possible D gene (6 bases). Germline CDR1 is SGHDT and CDR2 is YYEEEE. The CDR3 covers 15 residues. V was cut by 5 bases and J by 6 bases, with 20 bases left in between. In DNA form, the CDR3 reads TGTGCCAGCAGTCACCCAAAACGGGGGGGGCATGGCTACACCTTC. This gives the protein CASSHPKRGGHGYTF.

This clonotype was seen ten or more times. This rearrangement joins TRBV20-1 to TRBJ1-4; no clear D. The CDR3 loop spans 12 amino acids. The germline V gene has CDR1 DFQATT and CDR2 SNEGSKA (reference sequence). The V end lost 7 bases, the J end lost 7 bases, and 13 bases lay between the germline ends. CDR3 region: CSVNPLGEKLFF. CDR3 sequence (DNA): TGCAGTGTCAACCCTCTTGGTGAAAAACTGTTTTTT.

This clonotype was seen at least ten times. V and J are TRBV9 and TRBJ2-2, with no clear D. Germline CDR1 is SGDLS and CDR2 is YYNGEE. Trimming pared 3 bases from V and 7 bases from J, leaving 7 bases between. The CDR3 has 12 amino acids. The CDR3: CASSARHGELFF. Written as DNA, the CDR3 is TGTGCCAGCAGCGCCCGACACGGGGAGCTGTTTTTT.

This clonotype was detected only a few times. V gene TRBV5-1 combines with J gene TRBJ2-7; D gene unclear. The CDR3 consists of 13 residues. CDR1 and CDR2 from the germline V gene are SGHRS and YFSETQ. V lost 3 bases, J lost 5 bases, and 12 bases lay in between. The CDR3 loop reads CASSWQPEDEQYF. The CDR3 DNA follows: TGCGCCAGCAGCTGGCAGCCTGAGGACGAGCAGTACTTC.

The chain is built from TRBV2 and TRBJ1-1, with D maybe TRBD1 (5 bases). The V gene lost 6 bases and the J gene lost 3 bases, with 17 bases spanning the gap. The CDR3 has 15 amino acids. The germline CDR1 and CDR2 sequences are SNHLY and FYNNEI. Written as DNA, the CDR3 is TGTGCCAGCAGCGAGGCCTTAGGCAGGGACACTGAAGCTTTCTTT. It yields the protein CASSEALGRDTEAFF. The whole variable domain, remainder taken from reference TRBV2 and TRBJ1-1, is EPEVTQTPSHQVTQMGQEVILRCVPISNHLYFYWYRQILGQKVEFLVSFYNNEISEKSEIFDDQFSVERPDGSNFTLKIRSTKLEDSAMYFCASSEALGRDTEAFFGQGTRLTVV.

The chain is built from TRBV2 and TRBJ2-3; possibly TRBD1 for D (5 bases). Looked up from germline, CDR1 is SNHLY and CDR2 is FYNNEI. The V and J ends lost 3 bases and 1 base respectively, with 11 bases between them. CDR3 size: 15 residues. The CDR3, as DNA: TGTGCCAGCAGTGAGGAAGGGGTCCGCACAGATACGCAGTATTTT. Protein product: CASSEEGVRTDTQYF.

This chain links TRBV28 with TRBJ2-7; D gene unclear. With 6 bases removed from V and 5 bases from J, the gap between germline ends came to 8 bases. The length of the CDR3 is 11 residues. CDR1 MDHEN and CDR2 SYDVKM come from the germline V gene. CDR3 coding DNA: TGTGCCAGCAGCGTGTGGGACGAGCAGTACTTC. This codes for CASSVWDEQYF.

The chain is built from TRBV5-1 and TRBJ2-2; tentative D call: TRBD1 (6 bases). Trimming pared 0 bases from V and 1 base from J, leaving 22 bases between. Germline V CDR1 and CDR2: SGHRS, YFSETQ. This CDR3 region has 20 residues. Written as DNA, the CDR3 is TGCGCCAGCAGCTTGGGCTTGAGTTCAGGGGTCCTAAAGAACACCGGGGAGCTGTTTTTT. This sequence encodes CASSLGLSSGVLKNTGELFF. Variable domain in full (rest from reference TRBV5-1 and TRBJ2-2): KAGVTQTPRYLIKTRGQQVTLSCSPISGHRSVSWYQQTPGQGLQFLFEYFSETQRNKGNFPGRFSGRQFSNSRSEMNVSTLELGDSALYLCASSLGLSSGVLKNTGELFFGEGSRLTVL.

This clonotype appeared many times. The V gene is TRBV6-5, the J gene TRBJ2-7; 9 bases line up with TRBD1. Germline CDR1 and CDR2: MNHEY and SVGAGI. The CDR3 consists of 14 residues. J lost 5 bases, V lost 5 bases, and 7 bases had no gene match. The CDR3 sequence is CASSPGTGPHEQYF. The CDR3 DNA is TGTGCCAGCAGTCCCGGGACAGGGCCGCACGAGCAGTACTTC.

This sequence joins TRBV7-9 and TRBJ2-3; 10 positions agree with TRBD2. CDR3 length: 21 residues. CDR1 is SEHNR, CDR2 FQNEAQ, per germline (reference sequence). V shed 5 bases, J shed 4 bases, and the junction held 24 bases outside the gene matches. The CDR3 DNA sequence: TGTGCCAGCAGCATAACTAGCGGGGAGAGTAGGGAGAACGGGATCCCAGATACGCAGTATTTT. This sequence encodes CASSITSGESRENGIPDTQYF. The complete variable domain, with remaining parts taken from reference TRBV7-9 and TRBJ2-3, reads DTGVSQNPRHKITKRGQNVTFRCDPISEHNRLYWYRQTLGQGPEFLTYFQNEAQLEKSRLLSDRFSAERPKGSFSTLEIQRTEQGDSAMYLCASSITSGESRENGIPDTQYFGPGTRLTVL.

The chain uses TRBV7-2 and TRBJ2-7; 8 bases line up with TRBD2. This CDR3 is 15 amino acids long. The trim removed 7 bases at V and 4 bases at J, leaving 12 bases unmatched. Germline V gene sequence: CDR1 SGHTA, CDR2 FQGNSA. This CDR3 is CASTIRAGEQYEQYF. The CDR3 DNA follows: TGTGCCAGCACCATCCGAGCGGGAGAGCAATACGAGCAGTACTTC.